The 21 T cell receptor beta chains given below trace back to one sample, sequenced in a study of blood T cell repertoires in COVID-19. TCRdb keeps only in-frame clones here, not all; method: immunoSEQ multiplex PCR. The data hold 200,000 to 250,000 clones, with 84% observed a single time. Sequencing used peripheral blood. These receptors all come from a woman in her forties or fifties with active or convalescent COVID-19.

This clone was detected once. The sample holds other DNA sequences that translate to the same CDR3. This chain links TRBV4-2 with TRBJ2-2; the match to TRBD2 covers 7 bases. Trimming took 0 bases from V and 2 from J; bases not matched to a gene: 3. The V gene's germline CDR1 is LGHNA and CDR2 YNFKEQ. CDR3 length equals 16 residues. The CDR3 reads CASSQDSGGNTGELFF. Written as DNA, the CDR3 is TGTGCCAGCAGCCAAGACTCGGGAGGTAACACCGGGGAGCTGTTTTTT.

The J gene is TRBJ1-2, the V gene TRBV19, with D possibly TRBD1 on 5 matching bases. The CDR3 is made up of 14 amino acids. Trimming pared 7 bases from V and 2 bases from J, leaving 14 bases between. Germline CDR1 is LNHDA and CDR2 is SQIVND (reference sequence). The CDR3 here is CASTKGAVNYGYTF. For the CDR3, the DNA is TGTGCCAGTACAAAAGGGGCCGTGAACTATGGCTACACCTTC.

This chain joins TRBV18 and TRBJ2-7; 8 nucleotides agree with TRBD2. Germline V gene data show CDR1 as KGHSH and CDR2 as LQKENI. The CDR3 has 12 residues. The trim removed 6 bases at V and 6 bases at J, leaving 4 bases unmatched. As DNA, the CDR3 is TGTGCCAGCTCCCGGGGGGGGCCCGAGCAGTACGTC. Residues: CASSRGGPEQYV.

This CDR3 is CASSRGQTLTEAFF. CDR3 in DNA: TGTGCCAGCAGCCGCGGACAGACACTCACTGAAGCTTTCTTT. This rearrangement joins TRBV6-5 to TRBJ1-1, with D perhaps TRBD1 (6 bases). V was trimmed by 6 bases and J by 4 bases, leaving 15 bases between them. The CDR3 loop spans 14 amino acids. Germline-derived CDR1 and CDR2 are MNHEY and SVGAGI.

The CDR3 reads CASSWQGNSPLHF. The CDR3 DNA is TGTGCCAGTAGTTGGCAGGGCAATTCACCCCTCCACTTT. The chain joins TRBV19 to TRBJ1-6, with D maybe TRBD1 (5 bases). CDR1 and CDR2 from the germline V gene are LNHDA and SQIVND (reference sequence). V lost 5 bases and J 7 bases, leaving 9 bases between the germline ends. The CDR3 has 13 amino acids.

J is TRBJ2-3 and V is TRBV18; D not certain. The germline CDR1 and CDR2 sequences are KGHSH and LQKENI. The CDR3 totals 16 residues. V gave up 3 bases and J gave up 0 bases, with 13 bases separating them. DNA of the CDR3: TGTGCCAGCTCACCCGGTCACAGTTCTAGCACAGATACGCAGTATTTT. This gives the protein CASSPGHSSSTDTQYF.

The chain has TRBV5-4 and TRBJ1-1; TRBD1 matches 7 bases. This CDR3 is 16 amino acids long. With V trimmed by 6 bases and J by 1 base, 12 bases remained unmatched. Germline V lookup: CDR1 SGHNT, CDR2 YYREEE (reference sequence). CDR3 sequence (DNA): TGTGCCAGCATCCAGACAGGGCGATCCCAGAACACTGAAGCTTTCTTT. Translation: CASIQTGRSQNTEAFF.

This clone was detected only a few times. Other DNA sequences in this sample translate to the same CDR3. The V call is TRBV5-1, the J call TRBJ2-1, with 11 bases identical to TRBD2. Germline V lookup: CDR1 SGHRS, CDR2 YFSETQ. The CDR3 length is 15 residues. J was trimmed by 4 bases and V by 4 bases; bases with no gene match: 4. The CDR3, as DNA: TGCGCCAGCAGCCTGCTAGCGGGGGGTTACAATGAGCAGTTCTTC. As protein: CASSLLAGGYNEQFF.

V and J are TRBV3-1 (or the pseudogene TRBV3-2) and TRBJ1-4, with 7 bases lining up with TRBD1. This CDR3 comprises 15 residues. V shed 2 bases and J 2 bases; nucleotides not matched to a gene: 2. Germline values: CDR1 LGHDT, CDR2 YNNKEL (reference sequence). Here the CDR3 reads CASSQLTGTNEKLFF. Written as DNA, the CDR3 is TGTGCCAGCAGCCAATTGACAGGGACTAATGAAAAACTGTTTTTT.

This clone was counted a few times. This rearrangement joins TRBV28 to TRBJ2-7; weak D call: TRBD1 (5 bases). CDR3 size: 14 residues. Germline V gene data show CDR1 as MDHEN and CDR2 as SYDVKM. Trimming removed 3 bases at V and 1 base at J, with 10 bases between. CDR3 nucleotides: TGTGCCAGCAGTTTGCCAGGGATATCCTACGAGCAGTACTTC. Translated: CASSLPGISYEQYF.

The chain uses TRBV18 and TRBJ2-7, with TRBD1 identical over 7 bases. Germline CDR1 and CDR2: KGHSH and LQKENI. CDR3 length: 15 amino acids. Trimming cost V 3 bases and J 4 bases; bases outside gene matches: 9. The CDR3 DNA sequence: TGTGCCAGCTCACCGGGGACAGAGGCTAGATACGAGCAGTACGTC. Translating gives CASSPGTEARYEQYV.

The chain couples TRBV29-1 to TRBJ1-2, with 7 bases that match TRBD1. Germline assignment: CDR1 SQVTM and CDR2 ANQGSEA. The CDR3 covers 12 residues. V trimming: 6 bases; J trimming: 4 bases; junction bases outside the gene matches: 5. The chain's CDR3 is CSVGGQTYGYTF. For the CDR3, the DNA is TGCAGCGTAGGGGGACAGACCTATGGCTACACCTTC.

The chain links TRBV3-1 (or the pseudogene TRBV3-2) to TRBJ2-1; 7 bases fit TRBD1. This CDR3 is 14 amino acids long. V was pared by 4 bases and J by 6 bases, with 6 bases of the junction left unmatched. Per the germline V gene, CDR1 is LGHDT and CDR2 is YNNKEL (reference sequence). CDR3 bases: TGTGCCAGCAGCCTCGTGACAGGGACCAATGAGCAGTTCTTC. This gives the protein CASSLVTGTNEQFF.

The V call is TRBV28, the J call TRBJ1-2; 8 bases are a match to TRBD1. CDR3 length: 13 amino acids. J lost 10 bases, V lost 7 bases, and 11 bases had no gene match. Per the germline V gene, CDR1 is MDHEN and CDR2 is SYDVKM. CDR3 nucleotide sequence: TGTGCCAGCAAACCCGGGACAGGATCCCTCTACACCTTC. Translation: CASKPGTGSLYTF.

In its sample, this clone was seen a few times. V gene TRBV7-9 combines with J gene TRBJ1-2; D is unclear. The CDR3 runs to 14 residues. In germline, CDR1 is SEHNR, CDR2 FQNEAQ (reference sequence). V lost 1 base and J 0 bases, leaving 6 bases between the germline ends. CDR3 coding DNA: TGTGCCAGCAGCTTAGACAGCCCTAACTATGGCTACACCTTC. This codes for CASSLDSPNYGYTF.

The chain links TRBV2 to TRBJ1-1, with D unclear. The germline gives CDR1 SNHLY, CDR2 FYNNEI. V gave up 5 bases and J gave up 7 bases, with 8 bases separating them. The CDR3 loop spans 11 amino acids. The CDR3 loop is CASSREYEAFF. The CDR3 nucleotides read TGTGCCAGCAGTAGGGAGTATGAAGCTTTCTTT.

V and J are TRBV5-1 and TRBJ2-1; the D is unclear. This CDR3 contains 14 residues. V shed 0 bases and J shed 5 bases, with 9 bases lying between them. Germline CDR1 reads SGHRS; CDR2 reads YFSETQ. CDR3 nucleotide sequence: TGCGCCAGCAGCTTGGGACTCAAGAACAATGAGCAGTTCTTC. It is translated as CASSLGLKNNEQFF.

CDR3 sequence reads: CAISEVSTHEQFF. The CDR3, as DNA: TGTGCCATCAGTGAAGTCTCAACACATGAGCAGTTCTTC. The chain uses TRBV10-3 and TRBJ2-1; D unclear. The germline V gene has CDR1 ENHRY and CDR2 SYGVKD. V was shortened by 3 bases and J by 8 bases, with 11 bases between the two germline ends. This CDR3 has 13 amino acids.

This clone was seen a few times. The genes are TRBV6-4 and TRBJ1-1; 7 bases match TRBD1. CDR3 length: 14 residues. With V trimmed by 3 bases and J by 3 bases, 4 bases remained unmatched. Germline V gene lookup returns CDR1 MRHNA and CDR2 SNTAGT. CDR3 bases: TGTGCCAGCAGTGATGGGACAGAGGACACTGAAGCTTTCTTT. It translates to CASSDGTEDTEAFF.

V gene TRBV9 combines with J gene TRBJ2-1, with 7 bases lining up with TRBD2. The germline CDR1 and CDR2 sequences are SGDLS and YYNGEE. J lost 10 bases, V lost 1 base, and 14 bases had no gene match. The CDR3 has 16 residues. The CDR3 region has the DNA TGTGCCAGCAGCGTAACTGGCGGGGGAGGCTCTCGGGAGCAGTTCTTC. Translating it yields CASSVTGGGGSREQFF.

This clone has just a few counts. The chain carries TRBV5-1 and TRBJ1-6; D gene ambiguous. V was pared by 4 bases and J by 1 base, with 12 bases between. The CDR3 runs 16 residues. The germline CDR1 and CDR2 sequences are SGHRS and YFSETQ. CDR3 loop: CASSRRWYSYNSPLHF. In nucleotides, the CDR3 is TGCGCCAGCAGCCGGAGGTGGTATTCCTATAATTCACCCCTCCACTTT.